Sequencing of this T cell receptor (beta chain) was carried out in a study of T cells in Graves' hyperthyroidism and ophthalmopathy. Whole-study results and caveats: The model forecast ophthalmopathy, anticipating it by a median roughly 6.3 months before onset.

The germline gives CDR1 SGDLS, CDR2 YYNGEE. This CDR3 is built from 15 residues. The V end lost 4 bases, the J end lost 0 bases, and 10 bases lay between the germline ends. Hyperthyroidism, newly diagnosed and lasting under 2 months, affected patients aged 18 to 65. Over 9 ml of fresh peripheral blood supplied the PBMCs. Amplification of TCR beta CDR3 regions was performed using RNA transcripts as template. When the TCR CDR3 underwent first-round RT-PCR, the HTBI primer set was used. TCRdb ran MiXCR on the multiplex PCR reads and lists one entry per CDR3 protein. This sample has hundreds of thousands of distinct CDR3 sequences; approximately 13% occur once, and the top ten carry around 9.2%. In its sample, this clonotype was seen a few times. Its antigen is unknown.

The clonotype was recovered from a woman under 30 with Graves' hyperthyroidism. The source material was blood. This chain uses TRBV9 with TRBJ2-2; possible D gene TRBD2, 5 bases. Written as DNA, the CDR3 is TGTGCCAGCAGCACCAGAGGGACGAACACCGGGGAGCTGTTTTTT. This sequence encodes CASSTRGTNTGELFF.